The 9 T cell receptor beta chains given below trace back to one sample, sequenced in a study of T cells in Graves' hyperthyroidism and ophthalmopathy. Using RNA transcripts as the source, TCR beta CDR3 regions were amplified. The TCR CDR3 was amplified in a first-round RT-PCR using the HTBI primer set. One entry per CDR3 protein, called by TCRdb with MiXCR from the multiplex PCR reads. The sample shows about 840,000 distinct CDR3 sequences, roughly 40% of them seen only once. Sample: blood. These receptor sequences come from a man aged 18 to 29 with Graves' hyperthyroidism.

V is TRBV27 and J is TRBJ2-2; D not certain. The CDR3 spans 14 residues. Germline CDR1 and CDR2: MNHEY and SMNVEV (reference sequence). Trimming took 5 bases from V and 0 from J, leaving 7 bases between them. The CDR3 DNA is TGTGCCAGCAGTGACTTTCCGAACACCGGGGAGCTGTTTTTT. Protein product: CASSDFPNTGELFF.

The rearrangement joins TRBV16 to TRBJ2-2; 8 bases map to TRBD1. The CDR3 covers 15 residues. Germline loops: CDR1 KGHSY, CDR2 FQNENV. V trimming: 7 bases; J trimming: 5 bases; junction bases outside the gene matches: 9. The CDR3 DNA is TGTGCCAGCATCATCGGACAGGGTGGAACCGGGGAGCTGTTTTTT. Translated, it gives CASIIGQGGTGELFF.

CDR3 amino acids: CSARDLGEELFF. In DNA, the CDR3 is TGCAGTGCTAGGGATTTGGGCGAGGAGCTGTTTTTT. The rearrangement uses TRBV20-1 and TRBJ2-2; D uncertain. The V end lost 3 bases, the J end lost 10 bases, and 12 bases lay between the germline ends. There are 12 residues in the CDR3. Germline V CDR1 and CDR2: DFQATT, SNEGSKA (reference sequence).

This sequence joins TRBV25-1 and TRBJ2-3, with TRBD2 matching 10 bases. V trimming: 1 base; J trimming: 4 bases; junction bases outside the gene matches: 5. Germline CDR1 MGHDK, CDR2 SYGVNS. The CDR3 extends over 16 amino acids. DNA for the CDR3: TGTGCCAGCAGTGAATCTCCTAGCGGGGGCCCAGATACGCAGTATTTT. Encoded protein: CASSESPSGGPDTQYF. Full variable domain (rest looked up from reference TRBV25-1 and TRBJ2-3): EADIYQTPRYLVIGTGKKITLECSQTMGHDKMYWYQQDPGMELHLIHYSYGVNSTEKGDLSSESTVSRIRTEHFPLTLESARPSHTSQYLCASSESPSGGPDTQYFGPGTRLTVL.

This clonotype was observed a few times. This chain links TRBV7-9 with TRBJ2-5, with TRBD2 identical over 8 bases. Trimming cost V 1 base and J 4 bases; bases outside gene matches: 2. Germline CDR1 is SEHNR and CDR2 is FQNEAQ (reference sequence). The CDR3 consists of 14 residues. CDR3 bases: TGTGCCAGCAGCTTAGAAACTAGCGGAGAGACCCAGTACTTC. This sequence encodes CASSLETSGETQYF.

This clonotype occurred once. The V gene is TRBV6-5, the J gene TRBJ1-1, with a tentative D call TRBD1 (6 bases). Between the trimmed V and J ends, which lost 4 bases and 9 bases, there was a span of 18 bases. The CDR3 has 14 amino acids. The germline V gene encodes CDR1 MNHEY and CDR2 SVGAGI. CDR3 sequence reads: CASSLPGTLIKAFF. The DNA of the CDR3 is TGTGCCAGCAGTTTGCCCGGGACACTAATCAAAGCTTTCTTT.

This clonotype was seen a handful of times. The chain carries TRBV20-1 and TRBJ1-5; the D gene is possibly TRBD1 (5 bases). Trimming stripped 4 bases from V and 1 base from J, with 14 bases between. The CDR3 totals 15 residues. The germline CDR1 and CDR2 sequences are DFQATT and SNEGSKA (reference sequence). The CDR3 sequence is CSATKRGVSNQPQHF. For the CDR3, the DNA is TGCAGTGCTACCAAAAGGGGCGTAAGCAATCAGCCCCAGCATTTT.

The chain has TRBV7-9 and TRBJ2-7; D is undetermined. The V gene's germline CDR1 is SEHNR and CDR2 FQNEAQ (reference sequence). Trimming took 5 bases from V and 7 from J, leaving 6 bases between them. CDR3 length: 10 residues. CDR3 sequence: CASSPWEQYF. The CDR3 DNA reads as TGTGCCAGCAGCCCATGGGAGCAGTACTTC.

In the case of this clonotype: This may come from a read error, since a much larger clone is one base off. The V and J genes are TRBV7-9 and TRBJ1-2, with D perhaps matching TRBD1 (5 bases). The CDR3 extends over 14 amino acids. Per germline, CDR1 SEHNR and CDR2 FQNEAQ (reference sequence). The chain's CDR3 is CASSLTGAGHGYAF. As DNA, the CDR3 is TGTGCCAGCAGCTTAACCGGGGCAGGGCATGGCTACGCCTTC.